These 10 T cell receptor beta chains were all obtained from the same sample, sequenced in a study of blood T cell repertoires in COVID-19. Assay: immunoSEQ multiplex PCR; the TCRdb copy retains only in-frame clones and omits some. This table holds over 14,000 clones, 87% found once. Sequencing was carried out using peripheral blood. The receptor set was obtained from a human donor in a cohort sampled during active COVID-19.

This clone was counted a few times. The V call is TRBV6-6, the J call TRBJ1-5; 9 bases are a match to TRBD1. The V gene's germline CDR1 is MNHNY and CDR2 SVGAGI (reference sequence). The CDR3 has 16 amino acids. Trimming cost V 2 bases and J 4 bases; bases outside gene matches: 6. The CDR3 nucleotides are TGTGCCAGCAGTTACAAGGGACAGGGCTTAAATCAGCCCCAGCATTTT. Translation gives CASSYKGQGLNQPQHF.

This chain joins TRBV6-2 or TRBV6-3 and TRBJ2-7, with a possible D match to TRBD2 (5 bases). The CDR3 contains 14 residues. V lost 2 bases and J lost 4, with 12 bases in between. Germline V CDR1 and CDR2: MNHEY, SVGEGT. CDR3 loop: CASSYSGKNYEQYF. The CDR3 DNA is TGTGCCAGCAGTTACAGCGGAAAGAATTACGAGCAGTACTTC.

V gene TRBV5-1 combines with J gene TRBJ2-2; no firm D call. V lost 0 bases to trimming and J lost 15 bases, with 9 bases between them. Germline CDR1 SGHRS, CDR2 YFSETQ. This CDR3 region has 11 residues. The CDR3 DNA follows: TGCGCCAGCAGCTTGGGGCAAGTGGTGTTTTTT. Protein sequence: CASSLGQVVFF.

The V and J genes are TRBV6-6 and TRBJ2-3, with D maybe TRBD2 (5 bases). The germline V and J ends were trimmed by 5 bases and 2 bases, with 8 bases remaining between them. This CDR3 is 13 amino acids long. Germline values: CDR1 MNHNY, CDR2 SVGAGI (reference sequence). In nucleotides, the CDR3 is TGTGCCAGCAGTCAGCGGCACACAGATACGCAGTATTTT. This encodes CASSQRHTDTQYF.

This clone occurred a few times. V usage is TRBV6-4 and J usage is TRBJ1-1; D call uncertain. V was clipped by 4 bases and J by 2 bases, with 8 bases between them. This CDR3 comprises 13 residues. The V gene's germline CDR1 is MRHNA and CDR2 SNTAGT. CDR3 in DNA: TGTGCCAGCAGTGTCACTGTTAACACTGAAGCTTTCTTT. Amino acids: CASSVTVNTEAFF.

J is TRBJ2-1 and V is TRBV29-1; TRBD1 aligns across 8 bases. Trimming took 7 bases from V and 3 from J; bases not matched to a gene: 8. CDR3 length: 14 amino acids. From germline, CDR1 is SQVTM and CDR2 ANQGSEA. The CDR3 coding sequence is TGCAGCGGCACAACAGGGGGACTCTACAATGAGCAGTTCTTC. It encodes CSGTTGGLYNEQFF.

V gene TRBV10-2 combines with J gene TRBJ2-7; TRBD2 agrees at 7 bases. V trimming: 6 bases; J trimming: 5 bases; junction bases outside the gene matches: 7. The CDR3 has 13 amino acids. Germline CDR1 and CDR2: WSHSY and SAAADI. CDR3 coding DNA: TGCGCCAGCAGGAGCGGGATGAGCCACGAGCAGTACTTC. Translation: CASRSGMSHEQYF.

This clone was picked up one time. The V and J genes are TRBV3-1 (or the pseudogene TRBV3-2) and TRBJ1-4; the D is unclear. V lost 3 bases to trimming and J lost 12 bases, with 11 bases between them. This CDR3 is 12 amino acids long. Per the germline V gene, CDR1 is LGHDT and CDR2 is YNNKEL (reference sequence). For the CDR3, the DNA is TGTGCCAGCAGCCAGGTTCAATCGGAACTGTTTTTT. Translating it yields CASSQVQSELFF.

The chain has TRBV14 and TRBJ1-4; D is ambiguous. The germline V gene has CDR1 SGHDN and CDR2 FVKESK. V lost 0 bases to trimming and J lost 6 bases, with 11 bases between them. The CDR3 loop spans 15 amino acids. The CDR3 loop is CASSQDASGDEKLFF. CDR3 DNA sequence: TGTGCCAGCAGCCAAGACGCATCCGGGGATGAAAAACTGTTTTTT.

This chain connects TRBV6-5 to TRBJ2-7; 9 nucleotides match TRBD1. The germline gives CDR1 MNHEY, CDR2 SVGAGI. The CDR3 is made up of 14 amino acids. V lost 7 bases, J lost 4 bases, and 8 bases stayed unmatched. In DNA form, the CDR3 reads TGTGCCAGCACCCCCAAGACAGGGGGTTACGAGCAGTACTTC. It encodes CASTPKTGGYEQYF.